The 16 T cell receptor beta chains given below trace back to one sample, sequenced in a study of a mutant IDH1 vaccine in newly diagnosed glioma. TCRdb keeps only in-frame clones here, not all; method: immunoSEQ multiplex PCR. The sample carries over 14,000 clones, 85% to 90% recorded once. Time point indicated: baseline, week 1 (first vaccination visit). Indicated treatment: pre-vaccination baseline after standard-of-care therapy. This material consisted of PBMCs, taken from a glioma patient treated with radiotherapy, temozolomide or both. These receptors were taken from a woman in her thirties or forties with glioma. Some clones in this sample may be carry-over from other donors' samples.

V usage is TRBV9 and J usage is TRBJ2-3, with 8 positions matching TRBD2. The CDR3 contains 14 residues. The V segment lost 5 bases and the J segment 6 bases; nucleotides outside the gene matches: 8. CDR1 and CDR2 from the germline V gene are SGDLS and YYNGEE. The DNA for the CDR3 is TGTGCCAGCAGGGGAAGCGGGAGAGGGGATACGCAGTATTTT. The encoded protein is CASRGSGRGDTQYF.

This chain links TRBV18 with TRBJ1-2, with TRBD1 identical over 8 bases. The V segment lost 2 bases and the J segment 8 bases; nucleotides outside the gene matches: 7. CDR3 length: 14 amino acids. Germline CDR1 reads KGHSH; CDR2 reads LQKENI. The CDR3 DNA sequence: TGTGCCAGCTCACCAAAGGACAGGGTGGTGGGCTACACCTTC. Translated, it gives CASSPKDRVVGYTF.

This rearrangement joins TRBV4-1 to TRBJ2-1; 10 bases map to TRBD2. This CDR3 comprises 17 residues. Per germline, CDR1 MGHRA and CDR2 YSYEKL. V lost 3 bases, J lost 2 bases, and 7 bases stayed unmatched. In DNA, the CDR3 is TGCGCCAGCAGCCATACCTTAGCGGGAGGCCCCTACAATGAGCAGTTCTTC. Residues: CASSHTLAGGPYNEQFF.

V and J are TRBV7-2 and TRBJ1-2, with 7 bases fitting TRBD1. Germline lookup yields CDR1 SGHTA and CDR2 FQGNSA. V dropped 4 bases and J dropped 2; count of bases not matched to a gene: 4. The CDR3 loop spans 14 amino acids. The CDR3 bases are TGTGCCAGCAGCTCACAGGGGTTGAACTATGGCTACACCTTC. It specifies CASSSQGLNYGYTF.

The CDR3 here is CASSPRLENTIYF. Here the CDR3 DNA reads TGTGCCAGCTCACCACGTTTAGAAAACACCATATATTTT. This chain uses TRBV18 with TRBJ1-3, with D unresolved. CDR3 size: 13 residues. V gave up 1 base and J gave up 6 bases, with 7 bases separating them. Germline V lookup: CDR1 KGHSH, CDR2 LQKENI. Full variable domain (rest looked up from reference TRBV18 and TRBJ1-3): NAGVMQNPRHLVRRRGQEARLRCSPMKGHSHVYWYRQLPEEGLKFMVYLQKENIIDESGMPKERFSAEFPKEGPSILRIQQVVRGDSAAYFCASSPRLENTIYFGEGSWLTVV.

The rearrangement links TRBV10-3 to TRBJ2-3; 8 nucleotides match TRBD2. This CDR3 contains 15 residues. V lost 2 bases and J lost 3; bases outside the gene matches: 4. Germline CDR1 reads ENHRY; CDR2 reads SYGVKD. Written as DNA, the CDR3 is TGTGCCATCAGTGAGGTCGGGGGGGGTACAGATACGCAGTATTTT. It translates to CAISEVGGGTDTQYF.

The chain couples TRBV11-2 to TRBJ2-6; D tentatively fits TRBD1 or TRBD2 (5 bases each). Germline CDR1 SGHAT, CDR2 FQNNGV. The CDR3 spans 14 residues. Trimming cost V 3 bases and J 4 bases, with 7 bases left between them. This chain's CDR3 is CASSLGTGANVLTF. The CDR3 DNA reads as TGTGCCAGCAGCTTGGGGACCGGGGCCAACGTCCTGACTTTC.

This clone appeared once. This sequence joins TRBV2 and TRBJ1-3; D call uncertain. Germline V gene data show CDR1 as SNHLY and CDR2 as FYNNEI. The CDR3 runs to 15 residues. The V end was cut by 4 bases, the J end by 0 bases, with 10 bases between. DNA of the CDR3: TGTGCCAGCAGTGCAATCGGATTCTCTGGAAACACCATATATTTT. It codes for CASSAIGFSGNTIYF. Full variable domain (outside the CDR3, taken from reference TRBV2 and TRBJ1-3): EPEVTQTPSHQVTQMGQEVILRCVPISNHLYFYWYRQILGQKVEFLVSFYNNEISEKSEIFDDQFSVERPDGSNFTLKIRSTKLEDSAMYFCASSAIGFSGNTIYFGEGSWLTVV.

This clone was counted a single time. This chain connects TRBV28 to TRBJ2-7, with D tentatively TRBD2 (6 bases). Between the trimmed V and J ends, which lost 3 bases and 0 bases, there was a span of 9 bases. This CDR3 contains 14 residues. Germline CDR1 reads MDHEN; CDR2 reads SYDVKM. CDR3 bases: TGTGCCAGCAGTTTCGGCGGGGACTCCTACGAGCAGTACTTC. Translating gives CASSFGGDSYEQYF.

J is TRBJ1-1 and V is TRBV28, with 7 bases fitting TRBD1. CDR3 size: 16 residues. V gave up 6 bases and J gave up 7 bases; unmatched junction bases: 17. The germline V gene has CDR1 MDHEN and CDR2 SYDVKM. CDR3 region: CASSLGQTTLVGEAFF. The DNA for the CDR3 is TGTGCCAGCAGCCTGGGACAGACTACCTTAGTAGGTGAAGCTTTCTTT.

V gene TRBV19 combines with J gene TRBJ2-7; TRBD1 or TRBD2 may be the D gene (5 bases each). The germline V gene has CDR1 LNHDA and CDR2 SQIVND (reference sequence). The CDR3 is made up of 19 amino acids. V shed 8 bases and J shed 1 base, with 30 bases lying between them. CDR3 protein: CASSSGVVSRDAISYEQYF. The CDR3 DNA reads TGTGCCAGTTCCAGTGGGGTAGTCTCCAGGGACGCAATTTCCTACGAGCAGTACTTC.

The gene calls are TRBV7-2 and TRBJ1-5; D gene unclear. Trimming took 5 bases from V and 0 from J, leaving 11 bases between them. Germline assignment: CDR1 SGHTA and CDR2 FQGNSA. The CDR3 extends over 15 amino acids. CDR3 sequence reads: CASSPWAYSNQPQHF. CDR3 bases: TGTGCCAGCAGCCCATGGGCCTATAGCAATCAGCCCCAGCATTTT.

This sequence joins TRBV19 and TRBJ1-1; 7 bases align to TRBD1. The germline gives CDR1 LNHDA, CDR2 SQIVND (reference sequence). The junction had 6 bases not matched to a gene; V was cut back by 8 bases and J by 0 bases. The CDR3 is 14 residues long. The CDR3 DNA is TGTGCCAGTGCGGGGGACAGCTTGAACACTGAAGCTTTCTTT. Its protein product is CASAGDSLNTEAFF.

As DNA, the CDR3 is TGCGCCAGCAGCTTGGTGCAGGCTTCCTACGAGCAGTACTTC. It yields the protein CASSLVQASYEQYF. The J gene is TRBJ2-7, the V gene TRBV5-1; D is uncertain. Germline CDR1 SGHRS, CDR2 YFSETQ. V gave up 0 bases and J gave up 1 base, with 8 bases separating them. CDR3 length equals 14 residues.

This clone came up once. CDR3 residues: CASTTTGNGGGELFF. The CDR3 DNA reads TGTGCCAGCACCACGACAGGGAACGGCGGCGGGGAGCTGTTTTTT. This chain links TRBV6-5 with TRBJ2-2; TRBD1 agrees at 7 bases. The ends lost 7 bases at V and 7 bases at J; junction bases unmatched: 12. The CDR3 consists of 15 residues. The germline V gene has CDR1 MNHEY and CDR2 SVGAGI.

This chain joins TRBV6-1 and TRBJ1-1; D gene ambiguous. Germline assignment: CDR1 MNHNS and CDR2 SASEGT. Trimming removed 1 base at V and 8 bases at J, with 17 bases between. The CDR3 sequence is 15 residues long. CDR3 bases: TGTGCCAGCAGTGAAGTGCGGGCCGCCACCCGGGAAGCTTTCTTT. Protein product: CASSEVRAATREAFF.